This T cell receptor (beta chain) is drawn from a study of Graves' ophthalmopathy and Graves' hyperthyroidism. Amplified material comprised TCR beta CDR3 regions derived from RNA transcripts. Second-round multiplex PCR came after first-round RT-PCR with HTBI primers. Via MiXCR, TCRdb re-called the multiplex PCR reads, giving one row per CDR3 protein. The sample lists about 210,000 distinct CDR3 sequences; 29% were seen once. This clonotype was recorded a few times. The CDR3 totals 15 residues. In germline, CDR1 is MNHEY, CDR2 SVGAGI. Trimming left V 5 bases short and J 1 base short, with 14 bases between.

The rearrangement uses TRBV6-5 and TRBJ1-2; D is unclear. The clonotype comes from a man in his fifties with Graves' ophthalmopathy. Input material: peripheral blood. CDR3 sequence reads: CASSASKNINYGYTF. CDR3 bases: TGTGCCAGCAGTGCCTCGAAAAACATTAACTATGGCTACACCTTC.